One T cell receptor beta chain is described in this entry. The antigen is not known. Healthy bone marrow donors supplied every sample. PCR was performed using 60 Vbeta and 13 Jbeta primers. This table comes from immunoSEQ multiplex PCR, and its TCRdb copy is limited to in-frame clones, with some not included. The sample lists about 160,000 clones, over 60% seen once, with around 0.96% in the top ten. This entry belongs to a study of cytomegalovirus exposure and HLA in healthy donors. Overall study findings and caveats: For most TCR beta V segments, an earlier analysis put the productive rate at about 87% or about 30% of the time. A further, later analysis showed that HLA-associated TCR beta chains (compared with equally common others) were more clonally expanded.

This CDR3 spans 18 amino acids. CDR1 is MGHRA and CDR2 is YSYEKL in the germline V gene. V was shortened by 8 bases and J by 8 bases, with 30 bases between the two germline ends. This receptor was obtained from a woman aged 45 to 65 in good health and CMV-seropositive. Material for sequencing was PBMCs. This chain joins TRBV4-1 and TRBJ1-4; D perhaps matches TRBD1 (5 bases). In DNA form, the CDR3 reads TGCGCCAGCCGCGGGGACGACAAGGGGATCGATTTGGGGGAAAAACTGTTTTTT. Its translation is CASRGDDKGIDLGEKLFF.